Included here is one T cell receptor beta chain sequence, with context. The same CDR3 is also encoded by other DNA sequences in this sample. Profiling relied on immunoSEQ multiplex PCR, and the TCRdb table lists in-frame clones only, not all of them. The sample includes 350,000 to 450,000 clones, 80% to 95% of them seen just once. The data belong to a study of control samples from healthy donors and cancer patients. CDR1 and CDR2 (germline): DFQATT, SNEGSKA (reference sequence). The CDR3 spans 11 residues. The ends were cut back, 1 base at V and 5 bases at J, with 5 bases in the middle. This receptor was identified in a man between 35 and 55 years old with head and neck cancer. V and J are TRBV20-1 and TRBJ1-1; D remains ambiguous. The sequencing sample was made of PBMCs. CDR3 sequence reads: CSARASTEAFF. CDR3 in DNA: TGCAGTGCTAGAGCTAGTACTGAAGCTTTCTTT.